Given below is one TCR beta chain in context. The method was immunoSEQ multiplex PCR; TCRdb's version includes in-frame clones alone and lacks a portion of them. This repertoire shows roughly 200,000 clones, 86% found once; its top ten account for about 4%. The ends were cut back, 0 bases at V and 6 bases at J, with 15 bases in the middle. Per the germline V gene, CDR1 is LGHNA and CDR2 is YNFKEQ. This CDR3 comprises 16 residues. The data originate from a study of blood T cell repertoires in COVID-19. Shortly before study entry, within 2 weeks, exposed participants had met a COVID-19 case. The chain links TRBV4-2 to TRBJ1-3; a weak D match, TRBD1 (5 bases). Sequenced material: PBMCs or T cells enriched from blood (not recorded which). This receptor was obtained from a woman aged 25-40 years who had been exposed to COVID-19. The CDR3 protein is CASSQDGPQQENTIYF. Written as DNA, the CDR3 is TGTGCCAGCAGCCAAGACGGGCCACAACAGGAAAACACCATATATTTT.